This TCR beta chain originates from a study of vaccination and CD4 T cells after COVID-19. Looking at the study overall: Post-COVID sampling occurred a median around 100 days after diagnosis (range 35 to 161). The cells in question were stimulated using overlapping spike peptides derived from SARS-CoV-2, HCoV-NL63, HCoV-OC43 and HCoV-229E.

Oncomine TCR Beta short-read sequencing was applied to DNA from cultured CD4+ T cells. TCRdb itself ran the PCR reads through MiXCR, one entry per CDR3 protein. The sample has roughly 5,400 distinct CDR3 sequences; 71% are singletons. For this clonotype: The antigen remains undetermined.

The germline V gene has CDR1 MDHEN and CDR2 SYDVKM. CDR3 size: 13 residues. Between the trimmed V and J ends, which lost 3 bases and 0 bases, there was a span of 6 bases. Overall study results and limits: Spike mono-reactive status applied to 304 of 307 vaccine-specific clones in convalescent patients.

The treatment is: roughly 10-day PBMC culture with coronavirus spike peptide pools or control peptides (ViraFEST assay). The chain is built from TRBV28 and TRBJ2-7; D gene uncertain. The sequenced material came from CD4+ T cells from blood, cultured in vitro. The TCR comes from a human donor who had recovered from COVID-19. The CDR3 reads CASSLAASYEQYF. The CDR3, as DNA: TGTGCCAGCAGTTTGGCAGCCTCCTACGAGCAGTACTTC.